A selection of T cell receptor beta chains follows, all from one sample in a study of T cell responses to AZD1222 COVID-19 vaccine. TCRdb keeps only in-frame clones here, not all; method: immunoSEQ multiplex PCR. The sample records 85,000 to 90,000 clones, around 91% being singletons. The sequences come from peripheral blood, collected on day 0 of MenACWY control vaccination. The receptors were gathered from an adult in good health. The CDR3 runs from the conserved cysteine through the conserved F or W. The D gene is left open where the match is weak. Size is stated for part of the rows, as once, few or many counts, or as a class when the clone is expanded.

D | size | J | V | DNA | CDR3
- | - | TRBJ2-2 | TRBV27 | TGTGCCAGCAGGAGGGGGGACAACACCGGGGAGCTGTTTTTT | CASRRGDNTGELFF
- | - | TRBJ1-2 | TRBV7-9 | TGTGCCAGCACGTACACGGGCCTGCATGGCTACACCTTC | CASTYTGLHGYTF
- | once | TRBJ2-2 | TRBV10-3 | TGTGCCATCAGTGAAGGGCAGGCGAACACCGGGGAGCTGTTTTTT | CAISEGQANTGELFF
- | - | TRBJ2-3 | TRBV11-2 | TGTGCCAGCAGCTTAACCGGGGCCACCACAGATACGCAGTATTTT | CASSLTGATTDTQYF
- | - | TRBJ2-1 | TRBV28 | TGTGCCAGCAGTCGAACCACAGGGGGGGGCGATGAGCAGTTCTTC | CASSRTTGGGDEQFF
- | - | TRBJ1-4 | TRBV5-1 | TGCGCCAGCAGCCTCTACGGTGCAACTAATGAAAAACTGTTTTTT | CASSLYGATNEKLFF
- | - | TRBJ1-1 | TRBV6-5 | TGTGCCAGCAGGGGGCGGAACACTGAAGCTTTCTTT | CASRGRNTEAFF
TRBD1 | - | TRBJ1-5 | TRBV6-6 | TGTGCCAGCAGCCCCGGTGGAGGGGGCCTGGGTCAGCCCCAGCATTTT | CASSPGGGGLGQPQHF
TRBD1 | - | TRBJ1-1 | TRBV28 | TGTGCCAGCAGGGACAGGAGCACTGAAGCTTTCTTT | CASRDRSTEAFF
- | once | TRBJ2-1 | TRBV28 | TGTGCCAGCAGTTTTTCTAGTGGTGTGAACAATGAGCAGTTCTTC | CASSFSSGVNNEQFF
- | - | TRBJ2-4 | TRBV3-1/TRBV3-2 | TGTGCCAGCAGCCAAGATGATGGAGGGGGGATTGGCAAAAACATTCAGTACTTC | CASSQDDGGGIGKNIQYF
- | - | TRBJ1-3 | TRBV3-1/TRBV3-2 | TGTGCCAGCAGCCAAGATGCATGGGACATCTCTGGAAACACCATATATTTT | CASSQDAWDISGNTIYF
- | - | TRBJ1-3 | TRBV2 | TGTGCCAGCAGTGCCGGGTCTTTGAGCTCTGGAAACACCATATATTTT | CASSAGSLSSGNTIYF
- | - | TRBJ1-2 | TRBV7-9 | TGTGCCAGCAGCTTAGCGGGGCCTAAAGGGGGGAATGGCTACACCTTC | CASSLAGPKGGNGYTF
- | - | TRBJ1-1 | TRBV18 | TGTGCCAGCTCACCAAAGGGTGATGCTTTCTTT | CASSPKGDAFF
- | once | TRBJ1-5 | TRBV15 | TGTGCCACCAGCAGAGGGCCTAATAGCAATCAGCCCCAGCATTTT | CATSRGPNSNQPQHF
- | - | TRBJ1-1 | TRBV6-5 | TGTGCCAGCAACCCCCTGCAAGGAAAAGAAGCTTTCTTT | CASNPLQGKEAFF
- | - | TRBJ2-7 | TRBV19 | TGTGCCAGTAGTATTAGTACGGCAGCCAACTCCTACGAGCAGTACTTC | CASSISTAANSYEQYF
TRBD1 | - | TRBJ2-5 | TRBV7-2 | TGTGCCAGCAGCAAAACAGGGGGCGCGGGGACCCAGTACTTC | CASSKTGGAGTQYF
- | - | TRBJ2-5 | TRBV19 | TGTGCCAGTAGTATAAAGACAGAAGAGACCCAGTACTTC | CASSIKTEETQYF
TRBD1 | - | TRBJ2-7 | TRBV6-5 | TGTGCCAGCAGTTCCGGGACAGGGGTCCCCTACGAGCAGTACTTC | CASSSGTGVPYEQYF
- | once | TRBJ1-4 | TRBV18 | TGTGCCAGCTCACCGCTAGACCTAGCAACTAATGAAAAACTGTTTTTT | CASSPLDLATNEKLFF
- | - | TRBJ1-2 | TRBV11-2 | TGTGCCAGCAGTTCAACCCCCGGCAGCTACACCTTC | CASSSTPGSYTF
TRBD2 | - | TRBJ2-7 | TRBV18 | TGTGCCAGCTCACCTCGGGGGGAATACGAGCAGTACTTC | CASSPRGEYEQYF
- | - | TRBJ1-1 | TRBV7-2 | TGTGCCAGCAGCATTAAGACAGGCGGGAACACTGAAGCTTTCTTT | CASSIKTGGNTEAFF
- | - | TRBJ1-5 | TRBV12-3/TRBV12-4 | TGTGCCAGCAGTTTAAGGAGCAATCAGCCCCAGCATTTT | CASSLRSNQPQHF
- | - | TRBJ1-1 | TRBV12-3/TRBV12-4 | TGTGCCAGCATTGAGGCAATGAACACTGAAGCTTTCTTT | CASIEAMNTEAFF
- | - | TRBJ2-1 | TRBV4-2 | TGTGCCAGCAGTCTAGAGCCGGGACTCCCGTTCTTC | CASSLEPGLPFF
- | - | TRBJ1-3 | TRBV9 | TGTGCCAGCAGCGTATCGGTATTGGGAAACACCATATATTTT | CASSVSVLGNTIYF
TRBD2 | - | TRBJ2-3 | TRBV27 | TGTGCCAGCAGTATAACCGGGACTAGCGGATATAATACGCAGTATTTT | CASSITGTSGYNTQYF
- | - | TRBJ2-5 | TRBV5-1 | TGCGCCAGCAGCTTGGAGGCGACCGAGACCCAGTACTTC | CASSLEATETQYF
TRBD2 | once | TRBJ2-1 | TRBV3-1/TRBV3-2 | TGTGCCAGCAGCCAATCGAGACTAGCGATCTACAATGAGCAGTTCTTC | CASSQSRLAIYNEQFF
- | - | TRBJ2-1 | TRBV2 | TGTGCCAGCAGTGGGAGGTGGGACAATGAGCAGTTCTTC | CASSGRWDNEQFF
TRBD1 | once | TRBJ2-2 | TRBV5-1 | TGCGCCAGCAGCTCGCAGGGGGCTTCAAACACCGGGGAGCTGTTTTTT | CASSSQGASNTGELFF
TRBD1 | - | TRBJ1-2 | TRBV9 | TGTGCCAGCAGCGTGACAGGGTATGGCTACACCTTC | CASSVTGYGYTF
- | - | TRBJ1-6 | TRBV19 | TGTGCCAGTAGTACGGGACCGGTGATAGGGTCACCCCTCCACTTT | CASSTGPVIGSPLHF
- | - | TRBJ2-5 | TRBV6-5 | TGTGCCAGCAGCCCCCTCGCAGGACGGGAGACCCAGTACTTC | CASSPLAGRETQYF
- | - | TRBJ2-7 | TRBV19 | TGTGCCAGTAGTATAAGGGTTATAGGCTACGAGCAGTACTTC | CASSIRVIGYEQYF
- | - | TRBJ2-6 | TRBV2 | TGTGCCAGCAGTGAAAGGGGAAGGGGGAATGGGGCCAACGTCCTGACTTTC | CASSERGRGNGANVLTF
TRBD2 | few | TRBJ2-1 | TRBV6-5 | TGTGCCGCACGACTAGCGGGAGAATTGAATGAGCAGTTCTTC | CAARLAGELNEQFF
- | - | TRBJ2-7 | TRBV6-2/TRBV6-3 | TGTGCCAGCAGTTCTCAGGGTTACGAGCAGTACTTC | CASSSQGYEQYF